The 10 T cell receptor beta chains below were found in one sample sequenced in a study of a mutant IDH1 vaccine in newly diagnosed glioma. The antigens these receptors bind are not known. TCRdb's copy holds only in-frame clones and misses some; the assay was immunoSEQ multiplex PCR. The data show 75,000 to 80,000 clones, with around 85% seen just once and approximately 0.8% held by the top ten. The time point was: week 23, last vaccination. Vaccination comprised doses that each held 300 ug of mutant IDH1 20-mer peptide, plus topical imiquimod. Specimen: PBMCs, collected from a glioma patient whose treatment included an IDH1 peptide vaccine. The receptor source for this set is a woman aged 45-60 years with glioma.

The chain is built from TRBV7-8 and TRBJ1-6; D not resolved. The CDR3 sequence is 14 residues long. With 0 bases removed from V and 9 bases from J, the gap between germline ends came to 9 bases. The germline CDR1 and CDR2 sequences are SGHVS and FQNEAQ. The CDR3 spells CASSLAMGISPLHF. The CDR3 bases are TGTGCCAGCAGCTTAGCGATGGGGATTTCACCCCTCCACTTT.

The chain employs TRBV6-1 and TRBJ2-3, with TRBD2 matching over 13 bases. The ends lost 2 bases at V and 2 bases at J; junction bases unmatched: 4. This CDR3 has 17 amino acids. Germline values: CDR1 MNHNS, CDR2 SASEGT. CDR3 DNA sequence: TGTGCCAGCAGTGAACCGGGGACTAGCGGGATCACAGATACGCAGTATTTT. Its protein product is CASSEPGTSGITDTQYF.

V gene TRBV5-6 combines with J gene TRBJ2-5, with D possibly TRBD1 on 6 matching bases. Germline CDR1 is SGHDT and CDR2 is YYEEEE. V lost 1 base and J 2 bases, leaving 12 bases between the germline ends. The length of the CDR3 is 15 residues. CDR3 region: CASSLFGGQQETQYF. The CDR3 DNA follows: TGTGCCAGCAGCTTGTTTGGCGGACAGCAAGAGACCCAGTACTTC.

DNA of the CDR3: TGTGCCAGCAGCGTTCGCCCCAGGAACACTGAAGCTTTCTTT. It encodes CASSVRPRNTEAFF. This rearrangement joins TRBV7-6 to TRBJ1-1; D is uncertain. This CDR3 comprises 14 residues. Trimming shortened V by 5 bases and J by 1 base, and 11 bases separated the two germline ends. CDR1 is SGHVS, CDR2 FNYEAQ, per germline. The full variable domain, in which reference TRBV7-6 and TRBJ1-1 provide the parts outside the CDR3, is GAGVSQSPRYKVTKRGQDVALRCDPISGHVSLYWYRQALGQGPEFLTYFNYEAQQDKSGLPNDRFSAERPEGSISTLTIQRTEQRDSAMYRCASSVRPRNTEAFFGQGTRLTVV.

The chain has TRBV6-6 and TRBJ1-1, with D unclear. This CDR3 region has 12 residues. Germline CDR1 MNHNY, CDR2 SVGAGI (reference sequence). Trimming removed 7 bases at V and 3 bases at J, with 9 bases between. CDR3 sequence reads: CASTYLDTEAFF. CDR3 coding DNA: TGTGCCAGCACCTACCTGGACACTGAAGCTTTCTTT.

CDR3 sequence (DNA): TGTGCCAGCAGCCCGCGGACTAGCGGGATAACCGGGGAGCTGTTTTTT. Translation: CASSPRTSGITGELFF. The J gene is TRBJ2-2, the V gene TRBV7-2, with 12 bases lining up with TRBD2. V lost 5 bases to trimming and J lost 5 bases; unmatched junction nucleotides: 6. CDR1 is SGHTA and CDR2 is FQGNSA in the germline V gene. CDR3 length equals 16 residues.

The chain carries TRBV5-1 and TRBJ1-1; D is unclear. The length of the CDR3 is 14 residues. Germline lookup yields CDR1 SGHRS and CDR2 YFSETQ. Trimming shortened V by 1 base and J by 0 bases, and 7 bases separated the two germline ends. CDR3 coding DNA: TGCGCCAGCAGCTTGAACAGCATGAACACTGAAGCTTTCTTT. This translates into CASSLNSMNTEAFF.

This clone has only a few counts. The chain combines TRBV5-1 with TRBJ1-2; 8 bases match TRBD1. CDR3 length: 15 amino acids. Germline CDR1 and CDR2: SGHRS and YFSETQ. After removal of 2 bases from V and 6 bases from J, the junction contained 9 bases not matched to a gene. CDR3 region: CASSFFGTGGHGYTF. The CDR3 DNA reads as TGCGCCAGCAGCTTCTTCGGGACAGGCGGACATGGCTACACCTTC.

The genes are TRBV5-6 and TRBJ2-1; 9 positions agree with TRBD1. The CDR3 contains 14 residues. Trimming at V came to 0 bases and at J to 6 bases, leaving 1 base not matched to a gene. CDR1 and CDR2 from the germline V gene are SGHDT and YYEEEE. The CDR3 is CASSLGDRVNEQFF. As DNA, the CDR3 is TGTGCCAGCAGCTTGGGGGACAGGGTCAATGAGCAGTTCTTC.

V usage is TRBV4-2 and J usage is TRBJ2-1, with 14 bases that match TRBD2. This CDR3 has 16 residues. Germline lookup yields CDR1 LGHNA and CDR2 YNFKEQ. J was trimmed by 7 bases and V by 0 bases; bases with no gene match: 2. Here the CDR3 reads CASSQETSGRGNEQFF. CDR3 nucleotides: TGTGCCAGCAGCCAAGAGACTAGCGGGAGGGGTAATGAGCAGTTCTTC.